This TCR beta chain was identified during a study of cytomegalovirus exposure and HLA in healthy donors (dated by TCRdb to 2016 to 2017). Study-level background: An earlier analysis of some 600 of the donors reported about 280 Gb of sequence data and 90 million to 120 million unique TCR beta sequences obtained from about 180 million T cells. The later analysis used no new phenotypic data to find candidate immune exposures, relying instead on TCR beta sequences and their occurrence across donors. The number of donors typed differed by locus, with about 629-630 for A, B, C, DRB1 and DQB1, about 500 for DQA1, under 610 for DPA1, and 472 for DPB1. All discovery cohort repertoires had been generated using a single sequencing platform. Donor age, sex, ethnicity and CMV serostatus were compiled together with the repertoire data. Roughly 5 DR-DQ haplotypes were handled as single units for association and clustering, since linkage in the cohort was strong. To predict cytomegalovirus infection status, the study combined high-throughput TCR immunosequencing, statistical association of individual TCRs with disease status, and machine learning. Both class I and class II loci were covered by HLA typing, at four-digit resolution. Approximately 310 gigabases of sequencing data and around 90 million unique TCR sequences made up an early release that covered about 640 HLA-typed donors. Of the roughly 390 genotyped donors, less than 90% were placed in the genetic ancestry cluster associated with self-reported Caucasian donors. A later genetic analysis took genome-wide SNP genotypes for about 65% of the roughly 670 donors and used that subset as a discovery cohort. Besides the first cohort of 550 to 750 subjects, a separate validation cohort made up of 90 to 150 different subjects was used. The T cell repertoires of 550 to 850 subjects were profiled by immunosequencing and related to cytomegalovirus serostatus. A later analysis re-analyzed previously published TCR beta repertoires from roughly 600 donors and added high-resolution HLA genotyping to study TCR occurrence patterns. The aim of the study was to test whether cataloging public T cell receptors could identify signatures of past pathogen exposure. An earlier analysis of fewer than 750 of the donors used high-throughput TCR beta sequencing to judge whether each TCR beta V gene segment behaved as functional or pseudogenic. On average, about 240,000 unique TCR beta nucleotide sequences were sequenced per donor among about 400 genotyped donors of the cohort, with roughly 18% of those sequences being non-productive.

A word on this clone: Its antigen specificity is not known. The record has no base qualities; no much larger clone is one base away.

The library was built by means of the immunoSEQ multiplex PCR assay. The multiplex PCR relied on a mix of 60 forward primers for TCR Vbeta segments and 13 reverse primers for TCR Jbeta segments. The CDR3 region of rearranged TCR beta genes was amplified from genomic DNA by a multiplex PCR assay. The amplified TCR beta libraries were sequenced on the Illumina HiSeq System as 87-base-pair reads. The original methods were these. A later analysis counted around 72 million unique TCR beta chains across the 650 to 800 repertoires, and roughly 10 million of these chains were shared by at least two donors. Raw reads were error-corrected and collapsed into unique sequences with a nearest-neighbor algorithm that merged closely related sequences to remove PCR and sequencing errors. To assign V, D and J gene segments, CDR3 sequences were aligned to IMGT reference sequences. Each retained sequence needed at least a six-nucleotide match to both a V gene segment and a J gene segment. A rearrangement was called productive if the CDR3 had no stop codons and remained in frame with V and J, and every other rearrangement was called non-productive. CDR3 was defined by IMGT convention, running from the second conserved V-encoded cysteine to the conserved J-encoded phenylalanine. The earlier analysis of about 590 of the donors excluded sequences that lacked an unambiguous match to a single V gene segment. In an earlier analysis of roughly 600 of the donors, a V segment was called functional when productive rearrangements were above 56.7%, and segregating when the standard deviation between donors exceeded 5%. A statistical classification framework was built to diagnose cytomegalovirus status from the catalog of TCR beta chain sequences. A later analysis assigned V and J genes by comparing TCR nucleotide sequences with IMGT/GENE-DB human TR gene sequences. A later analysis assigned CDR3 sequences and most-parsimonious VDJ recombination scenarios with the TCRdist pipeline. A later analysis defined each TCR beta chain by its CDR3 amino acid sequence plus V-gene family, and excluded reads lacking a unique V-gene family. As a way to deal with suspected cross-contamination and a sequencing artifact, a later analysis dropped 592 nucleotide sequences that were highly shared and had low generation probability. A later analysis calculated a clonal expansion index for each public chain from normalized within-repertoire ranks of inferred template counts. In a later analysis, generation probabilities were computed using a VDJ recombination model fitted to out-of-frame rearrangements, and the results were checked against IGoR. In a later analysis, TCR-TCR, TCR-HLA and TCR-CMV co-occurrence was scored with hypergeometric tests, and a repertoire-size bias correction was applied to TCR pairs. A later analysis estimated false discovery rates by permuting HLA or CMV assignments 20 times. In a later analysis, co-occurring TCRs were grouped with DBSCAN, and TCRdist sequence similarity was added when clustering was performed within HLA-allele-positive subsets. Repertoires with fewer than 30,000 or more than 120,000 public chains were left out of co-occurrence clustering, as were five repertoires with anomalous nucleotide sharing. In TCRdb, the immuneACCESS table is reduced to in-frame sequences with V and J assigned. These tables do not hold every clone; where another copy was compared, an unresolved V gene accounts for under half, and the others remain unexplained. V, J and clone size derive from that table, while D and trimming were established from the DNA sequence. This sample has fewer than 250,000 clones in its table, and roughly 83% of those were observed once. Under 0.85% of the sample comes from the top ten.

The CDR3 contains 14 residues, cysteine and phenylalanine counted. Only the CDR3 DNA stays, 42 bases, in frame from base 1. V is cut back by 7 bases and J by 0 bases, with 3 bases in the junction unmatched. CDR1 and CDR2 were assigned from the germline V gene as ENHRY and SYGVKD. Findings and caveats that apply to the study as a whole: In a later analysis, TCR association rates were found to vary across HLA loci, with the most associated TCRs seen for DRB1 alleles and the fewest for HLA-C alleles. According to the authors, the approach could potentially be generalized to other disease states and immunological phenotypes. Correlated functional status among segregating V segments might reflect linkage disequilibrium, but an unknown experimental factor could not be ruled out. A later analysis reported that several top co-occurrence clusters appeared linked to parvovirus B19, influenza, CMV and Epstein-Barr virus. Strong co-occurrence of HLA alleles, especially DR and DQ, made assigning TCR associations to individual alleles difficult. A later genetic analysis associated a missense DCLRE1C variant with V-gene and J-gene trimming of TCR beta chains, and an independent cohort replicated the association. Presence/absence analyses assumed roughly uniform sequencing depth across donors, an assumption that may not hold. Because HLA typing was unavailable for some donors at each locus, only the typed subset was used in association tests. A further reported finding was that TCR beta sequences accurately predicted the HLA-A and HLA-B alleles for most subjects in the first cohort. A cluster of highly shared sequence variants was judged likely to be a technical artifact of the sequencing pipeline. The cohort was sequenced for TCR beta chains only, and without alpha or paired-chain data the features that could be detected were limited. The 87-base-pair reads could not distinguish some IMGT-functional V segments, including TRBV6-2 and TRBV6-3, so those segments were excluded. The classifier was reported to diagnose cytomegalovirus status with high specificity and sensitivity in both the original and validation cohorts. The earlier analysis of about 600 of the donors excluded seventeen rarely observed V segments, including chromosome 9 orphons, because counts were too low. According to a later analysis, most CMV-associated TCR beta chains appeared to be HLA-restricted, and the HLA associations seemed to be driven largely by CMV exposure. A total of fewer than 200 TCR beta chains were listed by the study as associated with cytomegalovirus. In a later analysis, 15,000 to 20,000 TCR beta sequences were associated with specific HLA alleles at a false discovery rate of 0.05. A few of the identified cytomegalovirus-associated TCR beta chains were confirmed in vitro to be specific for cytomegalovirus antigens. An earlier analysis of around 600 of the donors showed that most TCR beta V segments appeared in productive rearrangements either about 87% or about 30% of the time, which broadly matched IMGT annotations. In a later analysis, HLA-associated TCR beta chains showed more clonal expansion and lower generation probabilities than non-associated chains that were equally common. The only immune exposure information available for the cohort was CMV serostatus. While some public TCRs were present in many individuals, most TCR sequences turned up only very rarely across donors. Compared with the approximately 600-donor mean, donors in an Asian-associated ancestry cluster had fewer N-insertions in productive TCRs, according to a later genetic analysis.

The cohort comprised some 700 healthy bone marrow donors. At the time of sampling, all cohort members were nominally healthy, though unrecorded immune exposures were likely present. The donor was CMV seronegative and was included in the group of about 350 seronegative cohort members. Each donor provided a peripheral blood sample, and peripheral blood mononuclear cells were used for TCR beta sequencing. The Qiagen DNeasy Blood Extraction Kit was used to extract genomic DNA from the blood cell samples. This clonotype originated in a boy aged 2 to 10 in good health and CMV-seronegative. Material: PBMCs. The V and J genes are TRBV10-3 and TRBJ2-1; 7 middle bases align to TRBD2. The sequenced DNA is TGTGCCATCATGGGGACTAACTCCTACAATGAGCAGTTCTTC. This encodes CAIMGTNSYNEQFF.